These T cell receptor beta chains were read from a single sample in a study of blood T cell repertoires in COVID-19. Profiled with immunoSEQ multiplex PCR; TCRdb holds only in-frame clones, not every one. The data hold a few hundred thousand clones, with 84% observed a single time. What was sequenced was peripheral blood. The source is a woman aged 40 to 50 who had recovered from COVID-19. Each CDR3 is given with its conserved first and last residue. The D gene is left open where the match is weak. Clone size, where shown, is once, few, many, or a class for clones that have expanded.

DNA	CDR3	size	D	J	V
TGTGCCAGCAGCGCAGGGGATACGCAGTATTTT	CASSAGDTQYF	NA	NA	TRBJ2-3	TRBV11-3
TGTGCCAGCCACACCGGGGGAGGGTCTGAAGCTTTCTTT	CASHTGGGSEAFF	NA	NA	TRBJ1-1	TRBV11-2
TGTGCCACGGGGGTGGGAAGAAAACTGTTTTTT	CATGVGRKLFF	NA	NA	TRBJ1-4	TRBV10-3
TGTGCCAGTAACCAGGGGTTACTCACTGAAGCTTTCTTT	CASNQGLLTEAFF	NA	NA	TRBJ1-1	TRBV19
TGTGCCAGTGGGCAGGCTAGCACAGATACGCAGTATTTT	CASGQASTDTQYF	NA	NA	TRBJ2-3	TRBV28
TGTGCCTGGAGTACCGGGTCCTACGAGCAGTACTTC	CAWSTGSYEQYF	NA	NA	TRBJ2-7	TRBV30
TGTGCCAGCAGCGAACAGACCCGGGGGGACACCATATATTTT	CASSEQTRGDTIYF	NA	NA	TRBJ1-3	TRBV9
TGCGCCAGCAGCTCGTGGACAGAAGCCTACGAGCAGTACTTC	CASSSWTEAYEQYF	NA	NA	TRBJ2-7	TRBV5-1
TGTGCTAGTGGTTTAGGAGGGTTTGGAGGTAACTATGGCTACACCTTC	CASGLGGFGGNYGYTF	NA	NA	TRBJ1-2	TRBV12-5
TGTGCCAGCAGTCCCTCGGCGGGGGACTACAATGAGCAGTTCTTC	CASSPSAGDYNEQFF	NA	TRBD2	TRBJ2-1	TRBV6-4
TGTGCCAGTAGTATAAGGAGCAGTGGACAGCCCCAGCATTTT	CASSIRSSGQPQHF	once	NA	TRBJ1-5	TRBV19
TGTGCCAGCTCACCAACGGTAGAGGGCAATGAGCAGTTCTTC	CASSPTVEGNEQFF	NA	NA	TRBJ2-1	TRBV18
TGCGCCAGCAGGCCGAGCCCGGGACAGGGAGGATATGGCTACACCTTC	CASRPSPGQGGYGYTF	NA	TRBD1	TRBJ1-2	TRBV5-1
TGCGCCAGCAGCCAAAGGGGGTTTCTAGTAGGGTCAGGTAACGAGCAGTACTTC	CASSQRGFLVGSGNEQYF	NA	NA	TRBJ2-7	TRBV4-1
TGTGCCATCAGGACAGACCTCTACGAGCAGTACTTC	CAIRTDLYEQYF	NA	NA	TRBJ2-7	TRBV10-3
TGTGCCAGCAGCTCAACTACATCCTATGGCTACACCTTC	CASSSTTSYGYTF	NA	NA	TRBJ1-2	TRBV28
TGCGCCAGCAGCTTGGGGACTAGCGGGTGGTCTCCAGATACGCAGTATTTT	CASSLGTSGWSPDTQYF	NA	TRBD2	TRBJ2-3	TRBV5-1
TGTGCCACCGCCACTAGGGATACGCAGTATTTT	CATATRDTQYF	many	NA	TRBJ2-3	TRBV2
TGTGCCAGCAGCCAAAGCCGGGACAGGGAGGTCGGCGGCTACACCTTC	CASSQSRDREVGGYTF	NA	TRBD1	TRBJ1-2	TRBV4-2
TGTGCCAGCAGCTTACGGAGCTCCTATAATTCACCCCTCCACTTT	CASSLRSSYNSPLHF	NA	NA	TRBJ1-6	TRBV11-3
TGTGCCAGCAGTTCTACCCGGGGCAATCAGCCCCAGCATTTT	CASSSTRGNQPQHF	NA	NA	TRBJ1-5	TRBV5-6
TGTGCCAGCAGCCAAGATTCGGGGGGGGCTATTAATGAAAAACTGTTTTTT	CASSQDSGGAINEKLFF	NA	NA	TRBJ1-4	TRBV4-2
TGTGCCATCAGCGGGGACAGGGGGAACACTGAAGCTTTCTTT	CAISGDRGNTEAFF	NA	TRBD1	TRBJ1-1	TRBV10-3
TGTGCCAGCACCCCCGACAGGGCCTATGGCTACACCTTC	CASTPDRAYGYTF	NA	TRBD1	TRBJ1-2	TRBV9
TGTGCCACCAGCAGGGACAGAAACTCTGGGGCCAACGTCCTGACTTTC	CATSRDRNSGANVLTF	NA	NA	TRBJ2-6	TRBV15
TGTGCCAGCAGCCCACTAGCGGGGGTTCGGAGTGAGCAGTTCTTC	CASSPLAGVRSEQFF	once	TRBD2	TRBJ2-1	TRBV7-2
TGTGCCAGCTCACCACTTGGACAGGGAGACTATGGCTACACCTTC	CASSPLGQGDYGYTF	NA	TRBD1	TRBJ1-2	TRBV18
TGTGCCAGCAGTCCGGATAAACGGGGCGGGGGCTTCACAGATACGCAGTATTTT	CASSPDKRGGGFTDTQYF	NA	NA	TRBJ2-3	TRBV28